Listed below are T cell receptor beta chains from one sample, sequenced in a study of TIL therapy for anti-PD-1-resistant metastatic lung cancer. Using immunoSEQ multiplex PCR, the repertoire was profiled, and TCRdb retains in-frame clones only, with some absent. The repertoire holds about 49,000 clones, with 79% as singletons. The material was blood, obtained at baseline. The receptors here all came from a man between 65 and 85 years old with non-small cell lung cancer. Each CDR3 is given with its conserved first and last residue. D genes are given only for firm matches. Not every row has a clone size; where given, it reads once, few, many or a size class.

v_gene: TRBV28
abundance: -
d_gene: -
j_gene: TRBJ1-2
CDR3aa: CASSFPGEDYGYTF
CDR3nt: TGTGCCAGCAGTTTTCCAGGGGAGGACTATGGCTACACCTTC

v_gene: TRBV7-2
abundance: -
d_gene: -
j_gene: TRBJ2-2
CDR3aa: CASSLILSGELFF
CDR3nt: TGTGCCAGCAGCTTAATTTTGAGCGGGGAGCTGTTTTTT

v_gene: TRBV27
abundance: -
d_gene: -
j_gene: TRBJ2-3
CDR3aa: CASSFGGTSTDTQYF
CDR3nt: TGTGCCAGCAGTTTCGGCGGAACTAGCACAGATACGCAGTATTTT

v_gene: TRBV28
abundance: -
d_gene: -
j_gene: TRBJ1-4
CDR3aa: CASSSSNGKLFF
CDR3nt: -

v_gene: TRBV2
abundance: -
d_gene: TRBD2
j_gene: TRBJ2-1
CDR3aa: CASSESRDYLGLSSYNEQFF
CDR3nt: TGTGCCAGCAGTGAATCCCGGGACTACCTTGGGTTGAGTTCCTACAATGAGCAGTTCTTC

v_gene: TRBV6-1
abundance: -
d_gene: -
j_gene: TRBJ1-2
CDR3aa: CASTKTDNYGYTF
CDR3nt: TGTGCCAGCACCAAGACAGATAACTATGGCTACACCTTC

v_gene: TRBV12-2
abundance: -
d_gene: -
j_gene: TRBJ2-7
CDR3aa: CASRCRLAGTLVSYEQYF
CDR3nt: TGTGCAAGTCGCTGTAGGCTAGCGGGAACCCTGGTGTCCTACGAGCAGTACTTC

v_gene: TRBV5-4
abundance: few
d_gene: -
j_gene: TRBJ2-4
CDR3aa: CASSLFGGKNIQYF
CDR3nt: TGTGCCAGCAGCTTGTTTGGAGGCAAAAACATTCAGTACTTC

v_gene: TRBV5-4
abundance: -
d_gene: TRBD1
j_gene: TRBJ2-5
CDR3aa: CASTQRGTGQETQYF
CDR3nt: TGTGCCAGCACCCAACGGGGGACAGGCCAAGAGACCCAGTACTTC

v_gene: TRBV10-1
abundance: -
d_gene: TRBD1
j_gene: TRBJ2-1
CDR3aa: CATSGTGASNEQFF
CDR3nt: TGCGCCACCTCCGGGACAGGGGCATCCAATGAGCAGTTCTTC